This TCR beta chain was captured by sequencing in a study of blood T cell repertoires in COVID-19. Original processing notes: Nucleated cell counts were estimated from reference gene primer amplification. TCRdb's copy holds only in-frame clones and misses some; the assay was immunoSEQ multiplex PCR. V and J calls plus clone size are reproduced from that table; the DNA served to infer D and trimming. The sample yields 110,000 or so clones, about 88% seen once. Trimming took off 4 bases at V and 4 bases at J, with 24 bases between the two ends. The germline CDR1 and CDR2 sequences are LNHDA and SQIVND (reference sequence). The CDR3 loop spans 18 amino acids.

This receptor was identified in a human donor in a cohort sampled during active COVID-19. The sequenced sample consisted of peripheral blood. The chain has TRBV19 and TRBJ2-3, with TRBD1 as a possible D gene (6 bases). The CDR3 spells CASSTEKVRQAVPDTQYF. The CDR3 DNA is TGTGCCAGTAGTACCGAAAAAGTAAGACAGGCTGTCCCAGATACGCAGTATTTT.